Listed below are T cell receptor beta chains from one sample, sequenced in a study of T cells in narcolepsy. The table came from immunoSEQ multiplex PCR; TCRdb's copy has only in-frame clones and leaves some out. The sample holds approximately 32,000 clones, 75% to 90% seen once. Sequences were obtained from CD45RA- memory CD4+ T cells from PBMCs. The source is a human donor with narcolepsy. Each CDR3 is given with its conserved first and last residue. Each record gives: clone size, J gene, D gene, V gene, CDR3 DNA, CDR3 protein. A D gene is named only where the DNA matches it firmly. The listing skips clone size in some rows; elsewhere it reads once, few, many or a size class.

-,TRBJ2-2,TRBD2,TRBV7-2,TGTGCCAGCAGCTTAAAGCCTAGCGGGCTGAACACCGGGGAGCTGTTTTTT,CASSLKPSGLNTGELFF
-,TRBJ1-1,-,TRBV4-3,TGCGCCAGCAGCCAGAGCCTGATAGCCAATTTGAACACTGAAGCTTTCTTT,CASSQSLIANLNTEAFF
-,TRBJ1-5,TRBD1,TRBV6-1,TGTGCCAGCATTACTACGACAGGGCTGGGGCAGCCCCAGCATTTT,CASITTTGLGQPQHF
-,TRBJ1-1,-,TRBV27,TGTGCCAGCAGTATAAGGGAGGGAACTGAAGCTTTCTTT,CASSIREGTEAFF
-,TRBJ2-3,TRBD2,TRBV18,TGTGCCAGCTCCCCCGGGACTACAAATACGCAGTATTTT,CASSPGTTNTQYF
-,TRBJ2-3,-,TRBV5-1,TGCGCCAGCAGCTCCAGGCCAGGCAAGGGAGATACGCAGTATTTT,CASSSRPGKGDTQYF
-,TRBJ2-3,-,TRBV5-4,TGTGCCAGCAGCTTAGAGGGAGATACGCAGTATTTT,CASSLEGDTQYF
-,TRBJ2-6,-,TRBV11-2,TGTGCCAGCAGCCCAATGTCTGGGGCCAACGTCCTGACTTTC,CASSPMSGANVLTF
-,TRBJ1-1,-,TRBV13,TGTGCCAGCAGCTTAGCAGACGGTGGGAACACTGAAGCTTTCTTT,CASSLADGGNTEAFF
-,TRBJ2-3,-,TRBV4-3,TGCGCCAGCAGCCAAGGCTTCCTTCAGGGTACTCGCGCAGATACGCAGTATTTT,CASSQGFLQGTRADTQYF
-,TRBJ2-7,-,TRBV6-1,TGTGCCAGCAGAGGGGACAAACTCTACGAGCAGTACTTC,CASRGDKLYEQYF
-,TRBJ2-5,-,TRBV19,TGTGCCAGTAGTATCACGGCAGTGCCCCAAGAGACCCAGTACTTC,CASSITAVPQETQYF
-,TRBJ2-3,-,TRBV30,TGTGCCTGGAGTGAGGCCCCCGATACGCAGTATTTT,CAWSEAPDTQYF
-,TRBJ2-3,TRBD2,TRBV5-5,TGTGCCAGCAGCAGGTGGGAGGGCAACACAGATACGCAGTATTTT,CASSRWEGNTDTQYF
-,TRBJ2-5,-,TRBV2,TGTGCCAGCAAAGTGAGTGGAATGGAGACCCAGTACTTC,CASKVSGMETQYF
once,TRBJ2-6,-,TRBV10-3,TGTGCCATCAGTGAGCGGGGGAATCCTGGGGCCAACGTCCTGACTTTC,CAISERGNPGANVLTF